Listed here are 4 T cell receptor beta chains from one sample, sequenced in a study of CD8+ T cells in alopecia areata. Extraction and reverse transcription of RNA yielded cDNA as the sequencing template. Profiling relied on immunoSEQ multiplex PCR, and the TCRdb table lists in-frame clones only, not all of them. There are under 200,000 clones in the sample; roughly 65% occur only once, and approximately 0.91% lies in the top ten. Treatment in this sample: oral pan-JAK inhibitor, 5-10 mg twice daily. The input for sequencing was CD4+ T cells sorted from blood, taken at week 4, from a patient treated with tofacitinib. The receptors here all came from a human donor with alopecia areata.

This clone was recorded once. The gene calls are TRBV5-1 and TRBJ2-5, with D perhaps given as TRBD1 or TRBD2 (5 bases each). V shed 0 bases and J shed 5 bases, with 17 bases lying between them. The CDR3 extends over 16 amino acids. CDR1 SGHRS and CDR2 YFSETQ come from the germline V gene. The CDR3 DNA sequence: TGCGCCAGCAGCTTGGGAAATGCTGGGGGAGTGGAGACCCAGTACTTC. Translated, it gives CASSLGNAGGVETQYF.

The CDR3, as DNA: TGTGCTAGTGGCTCGGGGGGAAGGAGCTCCTACAATGAGCAGTTCTTC. This encodes CASGSGGRSSYNEQFF. This chain links TRBV12-5 with TRBJ2-1; 7 nucleotides align to TRBD2. J gave up 0 bases and V 6 bases, and 8 bases lay outside the gene matches. Germline CDR1 is LGHNT and CDR2 is FRNRAP. CDR3 size: 16 residues.

This rearrangement joins TRBV30 to TRBJ1-2; 7 bases are a match to TRBD1. Germline assignment: CDR1 GTSNPN and CDR2 SVGIG (reference sequence). J lost 5 bases, V lost 0 bases, and 3 bases had no gene match. This CDR3 region has 13 residues. The CDR3, as DNA: TGTGCCTGGAGTGTATACAGGGGATATGGCTACACCTTC. This gives the protein CAWSVYRGYGYTF.

The V call is TRBV6-1, the J call TRBJ2-7, with 10 bases identical to TRBD1. There are 15 residues in the CDR3. Germline V CDR1 and CDR2: MNHNS, SASEGT. V lost 3 bases and J lost 4; bases outside the gene matches: 6. This chain's CDR3 is CASSEWGQGLYEQYF. CDR3 bases: TGTGCCAGCAGTGAGTGGGGACAGGGGCTATACGAGCAGTACTTC.